A single TCR beta chain is shown here with its context. This clonotype was observed many times. Its specific antigen is unknown. Within one base of it there is no much larger clone, and no base qualities were kept. The treatment or condition label, read with the paper, signifies: live attenuated yellow fever vaccine strain. At every blood-draw timepoint, two biological replicates of bulk PBMCs were collected. A standard Ficoll-Paque protocol was used to isolate PBMCs from peripheral blood. TriZol was used to extract RNA from bulk PBMCs, from CD4 and CD8 fractions, and from dextramer-positive and dextramer-negative fractions. Counted from cysteine to phenylalanine, this CDR3 has 13 amino acids. Only CDR3 DNA remains: 39 bases, in frame from the first base. According to the germline V gene, CDR1 reads MNHNS and CDR2 reads SASEGT. V was cut back by 4 bases and J by 5 bases, leaving a gap of 11 bases between them.

The sample was run on an Illumina NovaSeq 6000. TCR cDNA was made using 5'RACE template switching, a step that added a universal primer site and unique molecular identifiers. cDNA synthesis was primed from both the TCR alpha and TCR beta constant segments. Library amplification involved two PCR steps, and the second step added sample barcodes and sequencing adapters. Sequencing of libraries was done on Illumina HiSeq 2500 (2x100 bp) or NovaSeq (2x150 bp). In the original analysis: Demultiplexing of reads and collapsing into UMI consensus sequences were performed with MIGEC, and V(D)J alignment was carried out with MiXCR. Clonotypes responding to the vaccine were identified with edgeR on replicate PBMC samples, with the criteria of FDR below 0.01 and a log2 fold change above 5 up to day 15. CD4 or CD8 identity was assigned to each bulk clonotype according to whether the clonotype was present at higher abundance in the sequenced CD4 repertoire or the sequenced CD8 repertoire. In-frame beta chains were kept once TCRdb had trimmed the public reads at Q25 with fastp and called clones with MiXCR. Each entry is one CDR3 protein sequence, shown with its most common DNA and genes. The V and J calls here are based on TCRdb, not the publication. This sample comprises some 350,000 distinct CDR3 sequences, 4.1% of them detected only once. About 26% of the sample belongs to the ten largest clones.

The record originates from a study of T cells after yellow fever vaccination (dated by TCRdb to about 2019). With regard to the full study: The SMART-Seq v4 Ultra Low Input RNA kit was used to prepare libraries from fractions with low cell numbers. Bulk PBMC replicates and cell subsets were isolated from blood drawn at multiple timepoints before and after both primary and secondary immunization. Two healthy male donors made up the cohort, one aged 18 to 29 years and the other aged 30 to 40 years. Bulk TCR alpha and beta repertoires were sequenced longitudinally to track T-cell clones before and after primary and booster YFV17D yellow fever vaccination. Broad study findings and their caveats: The secondary T-cell response was weaker than the primary response but faster, peaking on day 5 instead of day 15. A small fraction of clonotypes showed up in both the CD4 and CD8 compartments, probably as a result of convergent recombination. After the booster, most of the clones that had expanded following primary vaccination were detected again (roughly 96% of CD4 and roughly nine tenths of CD8), which suggests that memory was broadly maintained. Because only a couple of donors were included in the study, the extent to which the findings can be generalized is limited. Computational filtering was needed because FACS-sorted repertoires could contain abundant contaminating clonotypes from the bulk population.

The receptor comes from a man aged 18 to 29 who received the YFV17D yellow fever vaccine. This chain joins TRBV6-1 to TRBJ2-5; TRBD1 could be the D gene, as 6 bases match. The specimen was PBMCs, collected 5 days after the yellow fever booster vaccination. The DNA sequence is given as TGTGCCAGCAGTGTACAGGGTCGGGAGACCCAGTACTTC. Translated, it reads CASSVQGRETQYF.